This T cell receptor (beta chain) derives from a study of identical twins. General study points: Low generation-probability sequences were in excess among twin-shared out-of-frame alpha sequences. Models predicted less out-of-frame TCR alpha sharing in monozygotic twins than was found. With abundant cord blood beta clonotypes, insertions were fewer; memory repertoires showed no such pattern.

Turning to this clonotype: Its target is unknown. Possible read error: a much larger clone is one base away.

CDR1 and CDR2 from the germline V gene are WNHNN and SYGVQD (reference sequence). Trimming at V came to 6 bases and at J to 1 base, leaving 6 bases not matched to a gene. The CDR3 length is 16 residues. Healthy Caucasians, and only they, were the donors. From the 5' RACE reads, TCRdb called clonotypes with MiXCR, one entry per CDR3 protein. Of just under 650,000 distinct CDR3 sequences in the sample, 7.1% were seen once. The sample also formed part of further work on yellow fever vaccine responses in identical twins.

This TCR was sampled from a woman aged 18-29 years in good health. V is TRBV10-1 and J is TRBJ2-2; 9 bases are shared with TRBD1. The material sequenced was PBMCs. The DNA for the CDR3 is TGCGCCAGCAGAGAGCCGGGACAGGGGAACACCGGGGAGCTGTTTTTT. The encoded protein is CASREPGQGNTGELFF.